These 20 T cell receptor beta chains were all obtained from the same sample, sequenced in a study of cytomegalovirus exposure and HLA in healthy donors. Use of 60 Vbeta and 13 Jbeta primers characterized the PCR. Profiled with immunoSEQ multiplex PCR; TCRdb holds only in-frame clones, not every one. The table lists around 200,000 clones, around 75% of them singletons. Source material: PBMCs. Every receptor here comes from a male donor in good health and CMV-seronegative.

V gene TRBV9 combines with J gene TRBJ1-1; 7 bases fit TRBD1. J gave up 7 bases and V 2 bases, and 2 bases lay outside the gene matches. The CDR3 is made up of 12 amino acids. Germline V CDR1 and CDR2: SGDLS, YYNGEE. CDR3 DNA: TGTGCCAGCAGCGTTGGGACAGATGAAGCTTTCTTT. Translating it yields CASSVGTDEAFF.

The rearrangement uses TRBV2 and TRBJ1-5; D gene uncertain. V was clipped by 5 bases and J by 0 bases, with 8 bases between them. The CDR3 sequence is 14 residues long. Germline lookup yields CDR1 SNHLY and CDR2 FYNNEI. The CDR3 nucleotides are TGTGCCAGCAGTAAACGGGGTAGCAATCAGCCCCAGCATTTT. It codes for CASSKRGSNQPQHF.

This clone was counted a few times. The chain employs TRBV30 and TRBJ2-3; maybe TRBD2 (6 bases). CDR3 length: 12 residues. V was shortened by 5 bases and J by 4 bases, with 10 bases between the two germline ends. The germline CDR1 and CDR2 sequences are GTSNPN and SVGIG (reference sequence). In nucleotides, the CDR3 is TGTGCCTGGGGTCCGGGAGCAGATACGCAGTATTTT. Amino acid sequence: CAWGPGADTQYF.

This clone was found a few times. The CDR3 nucleotides read TGTGCCACCAAACCGGGACAGAGCTCTGGAAACACCATATATTTT. This encodes CATKPGQSSGNTIYF. The J gene is TRBJ1-3, the V gene TRBV2; the match to TRBD1 covers 7 bases. The CDR3 has 15 amino acids. The germline CDR1 and CDR2 sequences are SNHLY and FYNNEI. The V segment lost 10 bases and the J segment 0 bases; nucleotides outside the gene matches: 9.

The rearrangement links TRBV27 to TRBJ1-2; 8 bases fit TRBD1. V was pared by 5 bases and J by 4 bases, with 6 bases of the junction left unmatched. The germline gives CDR1 MNHEY, CDR2 SMNVEV (reference sequence). The CDR3 is 14 residues long. CDR3 region: CASSIDRGSYGYTF. The CDR3 bases are TGTGCCAGCAGTATCGACAGGGGAAGCTATGGCTACACCTTC.

This rearrangement joins TRBV28 to TRBJ2-1; D is ambiguous. V was trimmed by 5 bases and J by 6 bases, leaving 11 bases between them. The CDR3 length is 13 residues. CDR1 MDHEN and CDR2 SYDVKM come from the germline V gene. The CDR3 DNA sequence: TGTGCCAGCAGTCGACTTACTACCAATGAGCAGTTCTTC. Amino acids: CASSRLTTNEQFF.

This clone was counted a few times. The rearrangement links TRBV2 to TRBJ1-2, with 11 bases fitting TRBD1. The germline CDR1 and CDR2 sequences are SNHLY and FYNNEI. With 5 bases clipped from V and 4 bases from J, the junction kept 9 bases outside the gene matches. The CDR3 loop spans 16 amino acids. The CDR3 region has the DNA TGTGCCAGCAGTCCTTCCGGACAGGGGGCGGGCTATGGCTACACCTTC. Amino acids: CASSPSGQGAGYGYTF.

The rearrangement joins TRBV11-3 to TRBJ2-7, with 9 bases matching TRBD1. Germline V lookup: CDR1 SGHNT, CDR2 YENEEA. V trimming: 3 bases; J trimming: 6 bases; junction bases outside the gene matches: 9. The CDR3 covers 15 residues. As DNA, the CDR3 is TGTGCCAGCAGCTTGGCCGGACAGGGGATGAGCGAGCAGTACTTC. This encodes CASSLAGQGMSEQYF.

The sample holds a few counts of this clone. The chain combines TRBV27 with TRBJ2-5; maybe TRBD1 (5 bases). Trimming left V 5 bases short and J 7 bases short, with 11 bases between. The CDR3 has 12 amino acids. The germline V gene encodes CDR1 MNHEY and CDR2 SMNVEV (reference sequence). The CDR3 loop is CASSPLQGTQYF. The CDR3 DNA is TGTGCCAGCAGTCCTTTGCAGGGGACCCAGTACTTC.

The CDR3 sequence is CASSLDGLAGGRYNEQFF. DNA of the CDR3: TGTGCCAGCAGCTTAGATGGGCTAGCGGGAGGCAGGTACAATGAGCAGTTCTTC. The rearrangement joins TRBV11-2 to TRBJ2-1; TRBD2 matches 11 bases. Germline CDR1 SGHAT, CDR2 FQNNGV. V shed 0 bases and J 4 bases; nucleotides not matched to a gene: 8. This CDR3 region has 18 residues.

V and J are TRBV6-1 and TRBJ2-2; D is perhaps TRBD1 (6 bases). The CDR3 has 16 amino acids. The germline gives CDR1 MNHNS, CDR2 SASEGT. Trimming removed 4 bases at V and 2 bases at J, with 14 bases between. CDR3 region: CASSGDPGHNTGELFF. For the CDR3, the DNA is TGTGCCAGCAGTGGGGACCCGGGACATAACACCGGGGAGCTGTTTTTT.

This clone was recorded a few times. The J gene is TRBJ2-5, the V gene TRBV9, with 11 bases that match TRBD2. The CDR3 is 14 amino acids. Germline CDR1 reads SGDLS; CDR2 reads YYNGEE. The V and J ends lost 3 bases and 4 bases, in that order; junction bases with no gene match: 2. CDR3 sequence: CASSEGLAAETQYF. CDR3 nucleotides: TGTGCCAGCAGCGAGGGACTAGCGGCAGAGACCCAGTACTTC.

In this sample, this clone turned up once. The chain has TRBV28 and TRBJ2-1, with TRBD2 matching 7 bases. This CDR3 region has 13 residues. The V and J ends lost 10 bases and 3 bases, in that order; junction bases with no gene match: 6. CDR1 is MDHEN, CDR2 SYDVKM, per germline. The CDR3 sequence is CATRERGYNEQFF. The CDR3 coding sequence is TGTGCCACCCGGGAGCGGGGCTACAATGAGCAGTTCTTC.

The rearrangement uses TRBV6-5 and TRBJ2-7; TRBD2 is a possible D gene (6 bases). Germline CDR1 reads MNHEY; CDR2 reads SVGAGI. CDR3 length: 13 residues. V gave up 5 bases and J gave up 3 bases, with 11 bases separating them. The CDR3 DNA is TGTGCCAGCAGTACCGCGGGGAGCTACGAGCAGTACTTC. Translating it yields CASSTAGSYEQYF.

The CDR3 is CASSQIRDRNTEAFF. DNA for the CDR3: TGTGCCAGCAGCCAAATCCGCGACAGGAACACTGAAGCTTTCTTT. The rearrangement uses TRBV6-5 and TRBJ1-1; D is perhaps TRBD1 (5 bases). Germline V gene lookup returns CDR1 MNHEY and CDR2 SVGAGI. The CDR3 is 15 residues long. V was shortened by 6 bases and J by 1 base, with 15 bases between the two germline ends.

This clone was counted once. This chain connects TRBV11-2 to TRBJ1-1; 11 positions match TRBD1. Trimming at V came to 5 bases and at J to 4 bases, leaving 3 bases not matched to a gene. Germline lookup yields CDR1 SGHAT and CDR2 FQNNGV. The length of the CDR3 is 14 residues. CDR3 nucleotide sequence: TGTGCCAGCAGCGGAGGGACAGGGGGCACTGAAGCTTTCTTT. It translates to CASSGGTGGTEAFF. The variable domain in full, with the rest retrieved from reference TRBV11-2 and TRBJ1-1, is EAGVAQSPRYKIIEKRQSVAFWCNPISGHATLYWYQQILGQGPKLLIQFQNNGVVDDSQLPKDRFSAERLKGVDSTLKIQPAKLEDSAVYLCASSGGTGGTEAFFGQGTRLTVV.

The V gene is TRBV2, the J gene TRBJ2-7, with D hard to call. The CDR3 contains 11 residues. Trimming removed 2 bases at V and 4 bases at J, with 3 bases between. Looked up from germline, CDR1 is SNHLY and CDR2 is FYNNEI. Here the CDR3 DNA reads TGTGCCAGCAGTGAATATTACGAGCAGTACTTC. Protein product: CASSEYYEQYF. The variable domain in full, with the rest retrieved from reference TRBV2 and TRBJ2-7, is EPEVTQTPSHQVTQMGQEVILRCVPISNHLYFYWYRQILGQKVEFLVSFYNNEISEKSEIFDDQFSVERPDGSNFTLKIRSTKLEDSAMYFCASSEYYEQYFGPGTRLTVT.

The chain is built from TRBV10-1 and TRBJ1-3; D is ambiguous. Per germline, CDR1 WNHNN and CDR2 SYGVQD (reference sequence). The CDR3 is made up of 18 amino acids. V dropped 1 base and J dropped 0 bases, with 16 bases sitting between them. The CDR3 bases are TGCGCCAGCAGTGAGTGTGTAGTGAAAGACACCTCTGGAAACACCATATATTTT. Protein: CASSECVVKDTSGNTIYF.

The rearrangement links TRBV6-1 to TRBJ2-7, with unresolved D. This CDR3 has 13 amino acids. Germline V CDR1 and CDR2: MNHNS, SASEGT. Deletions cut 2 bases from V and 6 bases from J, with 11 bases between. CDR3 sequence: CASSERPLGEQYF. CDR3 DNA: TGTGCCAGCAGTGAACGTCCGCTCGGCGAGCAGTACTTC.

J is TRBJ1-5 and V is TRBV30; weak D call: TRBD1 (5 bases). Per germline, CDR1 GTSNPN and CDR2 SVGIG (reference sequence). V was pared by 1 base and J by 0 bases, with 16 bases between. This CDR3 contains 17 residues. The DNA for the CDR3 is TGTGCCTGGAGTGCAGGTGCAGGGCCATATAGCAATCAGCCCCAGCATTTT. Protein sequence: CAWSAGAGPYSNQPQHF.